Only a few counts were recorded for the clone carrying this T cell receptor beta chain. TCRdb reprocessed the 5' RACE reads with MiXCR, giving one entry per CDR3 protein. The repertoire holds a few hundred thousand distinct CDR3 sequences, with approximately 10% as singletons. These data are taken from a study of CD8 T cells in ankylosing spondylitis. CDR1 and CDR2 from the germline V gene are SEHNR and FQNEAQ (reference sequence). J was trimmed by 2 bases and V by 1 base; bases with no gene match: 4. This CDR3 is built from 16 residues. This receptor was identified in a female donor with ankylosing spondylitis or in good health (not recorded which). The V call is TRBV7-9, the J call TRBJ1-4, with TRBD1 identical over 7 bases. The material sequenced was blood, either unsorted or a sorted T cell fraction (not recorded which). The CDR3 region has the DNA TGTGCCAGCAGCTTAGGTGAACAGGGGACTAATGAAAAACTGTTTTTT. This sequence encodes CASSLGEQGTNEKLFF.